Shown below are 6 T cell receptor beta chains from a single sample sequenced in a study of T cells after yellow fever vaccination. TCRdb re-called the 5' RACE reads through MiXCR, storing one row per CDR3 protein. This sample has approximately 600,000 distinct CDR3 sequences; over 9% occur once, and the top ten carry approximately 15%. The sample consisted of PBMCs, taken on the day of the yellow fever booster vaccination. These receptors were taken from a man aged 25-45 years who received the YFV17D yellow fever vaccine.

V gene TRBV7-9 combines with J gene TRBJ2-7; D call uncertain. CDR3 length equals 16 residues. Germline lookup yields CDR1 SEHNR and CDR2 FQNEAQ (reference sequence). V lost 1 base to trimming and J lost 2 bases, with 15 bases between them. The CDR3 here is CASSLGGGLRTYEQYF. The CDR3 DNA follows: TGTGCCAGCAGCTTAGGGGGTGGGCTACGGACCTACGAGCAGTACTTC. The full variable domain, with the rest looked up from reference TRBV7-9 and TRBJ2-7, is DTGVSQNPRHKITKRGQNVTFRCDPISEHNRLYWYRQTLGQGPEFLTYFQNEAQLEKSRLLSDRFSAERPKGSFSTLEIQRTEQGDSAMYLCASSLGGGLRTYEQYFGPGTRLTVT.

Ten or more counts support this clonotype. The chain carries TRBV20-1 and TRBJ2-5; 7 bases map to TRBD1. The V segment lost 5 bases and the J segment 3 bases; nucleotides outside the gene matches: 6. Germline-derived CDR1 and CDR2 are DFQATT and SNEGSKA (reference sequence). The CDR3 runs 13 residues. CDR3 DNA: TGCAGTGCTTCAACCGGGACAGAAGAGACCCAGTACTTC. It is translated as CSASTGTEETQYF.

This clonotype appeared a few times. The rearrangement links TRBV21-1 to TRBJ2-4; TRBD1 was called by the table and not checked on the DNA. TRBV21-1 is a pseudogene locus. CDR3 length equals 15 residues. CDR3 loop: CASSAGRMAKNIQYF. In nucleotides, the CDR3 is TGTGCCAGCAGCGCCGGGAGAATGGCCAAAAACATTCAGTACTTC.

This clonotype was detected a few times. The chain links TRBV6-5 to TRBJ2-1; the D gene is possibly TRBD1 (5 bases). Trimming took off 2 bases at V and 1 base at J, with 12 bases between the two ends. Per germline, CDR1 MNHEY and CDR2 SVGAGI. The CDR3 runs 16 residues. DNA for the CDR3: TGTGCCAGCAGTTACGAAGGACAACCATCCTACAATGAGCAGTTCTTC. Protein: CASSYEGQPSYNEQFF.

This clonotype was found a few times. The chain joins TRBV29-1 to TRBJ2-5, with 10 bases lining up with TRBD1. CDR1 is SQVTM, CDR2 ANQGSEA, per germline. Trimming removed 4 bases from V and 4 bases from J; junction bases left unmatched: 3. CDR3 size: 13 residues. The CDR3 DNA reads as TGCAGCGTTGTCCGGGACAGGGGAGAGACCCAGTACTTC. Protein sequence: CSVVRDRGETQYF. The full variable domain, rest sourced from reference TRBV29-1 and TRBJ2-5, is SAVISQKPSRDICQRGTSLTIQCQVDSQVTMMFWYRQQPGQSLTLIATANQGSEATYESGFVIDKFPISRPNLTFSTLTVSNMSPEDSSIYLCSVVRDRGETQYFGPGTRLLVL.

This clonotype was observed a few times. The chain uses TRBV7-7 and TRBJ1-1; no definite D call. The CDR3 has 21 residues. The V and J ends lost 4 bases and 5 bases respectively, with 35 bases between them. CDR1 is SSHAT, CDR2 FNYEAQ, per germline (reference sequence). CDR3 sequence (DNA): TGTGCCAGCAGCTCCATAGGTTCCGGGCTTTGGGCAAAGGGCAACAAGACTGAAGCTTTCTTT. It translates to CASSSIGSGLWAKGNKTEAFF.